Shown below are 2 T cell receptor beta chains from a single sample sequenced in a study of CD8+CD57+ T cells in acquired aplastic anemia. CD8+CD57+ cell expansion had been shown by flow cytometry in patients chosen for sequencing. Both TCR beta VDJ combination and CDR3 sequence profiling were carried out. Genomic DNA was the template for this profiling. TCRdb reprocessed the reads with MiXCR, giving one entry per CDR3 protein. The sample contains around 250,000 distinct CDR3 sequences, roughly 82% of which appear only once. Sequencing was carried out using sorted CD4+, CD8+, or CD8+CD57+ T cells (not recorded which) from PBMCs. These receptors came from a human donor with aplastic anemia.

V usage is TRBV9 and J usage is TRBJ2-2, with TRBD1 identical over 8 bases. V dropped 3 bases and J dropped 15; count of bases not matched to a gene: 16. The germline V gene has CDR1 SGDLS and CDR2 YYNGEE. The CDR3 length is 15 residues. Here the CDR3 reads CASSGGGTGPTYVFF. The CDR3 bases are TGTGCCAGCAGCGGAGGAGGGACAGGCCCTACCTACGTGTTTTTT.

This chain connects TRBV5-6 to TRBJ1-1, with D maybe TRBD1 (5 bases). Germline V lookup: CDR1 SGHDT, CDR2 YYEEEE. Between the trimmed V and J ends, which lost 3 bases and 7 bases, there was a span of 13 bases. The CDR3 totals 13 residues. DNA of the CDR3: TGTGCCAGCAGCTCGGCTAAGGGGAGTGAAGCTTTCTTT. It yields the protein CASSSAKGSEAFF.